The 9 T cell receptor beta chains below all came from one sample that was sequenced in a study of blood T cell repertoires in COVID-19. Clones were read by immunoSEQ multiplex PCR, and TCRdb kept only the in-frame ones, dropping some. The repertoire consists of about 170,000 clones, with roughly 78% occurring once and the leading ten covering under 20%. Input material: PBMCs or T cells enriched from blood (not recorded which). These receptors were taken from a woman between 65 and 79 years old in a cohort exposed to, infected with or recovered from COVID-19 (not recorded which).

CDR3 in DNA: TGTGCCAGCAGTCTGGCAAGCTCCTATAATTCACCCCTCCACTTT. Translated: CASSLASSYNSPLHF. This sequence joins TRBV7-2 and TRBJ1-6; D is unclear. Trimming left V 6 bases short and J 0 bases short, with 9 bases between. Germline CDR1 is SGHTA and CDR2 is FQGNSA. The CDR3 loop spans 15 amino acids. Using reference TRBV7-2 and TRBJ1-6 for the parts outside the CDR3, the full variable domain is GAGVSQSPSNKVTEKGKDVELRCDPISGHTALYWYRQSLGQGLEFLIYFQGNSAPDKSGLPSDRFSAERTGGSVSTLTIQRTQQEDSAVYLCASSLASSYNSPLHFGNGTRLTVT.

This sequence joins TRBV7-9 and TRBJ2-7; D ambiguous. The ends were cut back, 3 bases at V and 7 bases at J, with 10 bases in the middle. CDR3 length: 12 residues. In germline, CDR1 is SEHNR, CDR2 FQNEAQ (reference sequence). The CDR3 sequence is CASSFEVREQYF. The CDR3 coding sequence is TGTGCCAGCAGCTTCGAGGTACGGGAGCAGTACTTC.

The chain couples TRBV19 to TRBJ2-7; no definite D call. V dropped 5 bases and J dropped 0 bases, with 11 bases sitting between them. The CDR3 is 14 amino acids. Germline CDR1 reads LNHDA; CDR2 reads SQIVND (reference sequence). The CDR3 nucleotides read TGTGCCAGTAGTGTGTCGGGTTACTCCTACGAGCAGTACTTC. It is translated as CASSVSGYSYEQYF.

The CDR3 sequence: CASSWGTGPYGYTF. DNA of the CDR3: TGCGCCAGCAGCTGGGGGACAGGGCCCTATGGCTACACCTTC. V and J are TRBV5-1 and TRBJ1-2, with TRBD1 matching 9 bases. CDR1 and CDR2 (germline): SGHRS, YFSETQ. The V and J ends lost 3 bases and 4 bases, in that order; junction bases with no gene match: 4. This CDR3 is 14 amino acids long.

The chain uses TRBV10-3 and TRBJ1-1; maybe TRBD1 (5 bases). CDR3 length equals 14 residues. Trimming took 8 bases from V and 3 from J, leaving 16 bases between them. The germline V gene has CDR1 ENHRY and CDR2 SYGVKD. Here the CDR3 reads CAIADLPGDTEAFF. The CDR3 nucleotides read TGTGCCATCGCAGACCTCCCGGGGGACACTGAAGCTTTCTTT.

Only one count was recorded for this clone. This chain uses TRBV5-8 with TRBJ1-4, with TRBD1 matching over 8 bases. The germline V gene encodes CDR1 SGHTS and CDR2 YDEGEE. This CDR3 spans 16 amino acids. J was trimmed by 7 bases and V by 1 base; bases with no gene match: 9. CDR3 nucleotides: TGTGCCAGCAGCTTGCAGGGGGCGCGGTCTGGTGAAAAACTGTTTTTT. Amino acid sequence: CASSLQGARSGEKLFF.

The CDR3: CASSYRDIGAFF. The CDR3 nucleotides are TGTGCCAGCAGCTACAGAGATATTGGGGCTTTCTTT. This rearrangement joins TRBV28 to TRBJ1-1; D call uncertain. The germline V and J ends were trimmed by 6 bases and 11 bases, with 16 bases remaining between them. From germline, CDR1 is MDHEN and CDR2 SYDVKM. This CDR3 contains 12 residues.

The rearrangement links TRBV24-1 to TRBJ2-5, with 10 bases lining up with TRBD2. The CDR3 consists of 16 residues. From germline, CDR1 is KGHDR and CDR2 SFDVKD. J lost 4 bases, V lost 2 bases, and 6 bases had no gene match. The CDR3: CATSDSISGRSETQYF. The CDR3 coding sequence is TGTGCCACCAGTGATTCGATTAGCGGGAGGTCAGAGACCCAGTACTTC.

The CDR3 is CASSSWGLAVQETQYF. DNA of the CDR3: TGTGCCAGTAGCTCCTGGGGGCTAGCGGTTCAAGAGACCCAGTACTTC. The gene calls are TRBV19 and TRBJ2-5; possibly TRBD2 for D (7 bases). CDR1 and CDR2 from the germline V gene are LNHDA and SQIVND (reference sequence). The CDR3 length is 16 residues. V shed 6 bases and J shed 2 bases, with 19 bases lying between them.